This TCR beta chain was profiled in a study of T cell responses to AZD1222 COVID-19 vaccine. Profiling relied on immunoSEQ multiplex PCR, and the TCRdb table lists in-frame clones only, not all of them. This sample has about 70,000 clones, with approximately 86% found just once. The length of the CDR3 is 19 residues. Germline CDR1 LNHNV, CDR2 YYDKDF (reference sequence). J lost 0 bases, V lost 0 bases, and 8 bases had no gene match. J is TRBJ2-1 and V is TRBV15; 10 bases match TRBD1. The sequence derives from an adult in good health. The sample here was peripheral blood, taken on day 0 of MenACWY control vaccination. The CDR3: CATSREGPGQGSSYNEQFF. Written as DNA, the CDR3 is TGTGCCACCAGCAGAGAGGGTCCGGGACAGGGGTCCTCCTACAATGAGCAGTTCTTC.